This TCR beta chain was sequenced for a study of CD8 T cells in ankylosing spondylitis. General observations from the study: Within matched ankylosing spondylitis synovial fluid, disease-linked clones were reportedly significantly enriched. What seemed typical of ankylosing spondylitis blood was a TCR beta motif built from eight highly homologous variants. Relatively rare in peripheral blood, disease-linked clones were also CD8+. In synovial fluid and blood from reactive arthritis, some motif variants were previously reported.

For this clonotype: The target antigen is unknown.

The junction had 22 bases not matched to a gene; V was cut back by 0 bases and J by 2 bases. CDR3 length: 21 residues. CDR1 and CDR2 from the germline V gene are DFQATT and SNEGSKA (reference sequence). It was by quantitative 5'-RACE with molecular barcodes that TCR beta libraries were made. TCRdb independently ran MiXCR on the 5' RACE reads; one entry per CDR3 protein. The data contain 650,000 to 800,000 distinct CDR3 sequences, roughly 19% of them singletons. Sequencing was done on a sample of blood, either unsorted or a sorted T cell fraction (not recorded which). V usage is TRBV20-1 and J usage is TRBJ2-3; 8 bases line up with TRBD2. This clonotype was sampled from a male donor with ankylosing spondylitis. CDR3 DNA: TGCAGTGCTAGAGATTCTGTACCAGCCTCGCTCCTAGCGGGTTTCACAGATACGCAGTATTTT. This gives the protein CSARDSVPASLLAGFTDTQYF.